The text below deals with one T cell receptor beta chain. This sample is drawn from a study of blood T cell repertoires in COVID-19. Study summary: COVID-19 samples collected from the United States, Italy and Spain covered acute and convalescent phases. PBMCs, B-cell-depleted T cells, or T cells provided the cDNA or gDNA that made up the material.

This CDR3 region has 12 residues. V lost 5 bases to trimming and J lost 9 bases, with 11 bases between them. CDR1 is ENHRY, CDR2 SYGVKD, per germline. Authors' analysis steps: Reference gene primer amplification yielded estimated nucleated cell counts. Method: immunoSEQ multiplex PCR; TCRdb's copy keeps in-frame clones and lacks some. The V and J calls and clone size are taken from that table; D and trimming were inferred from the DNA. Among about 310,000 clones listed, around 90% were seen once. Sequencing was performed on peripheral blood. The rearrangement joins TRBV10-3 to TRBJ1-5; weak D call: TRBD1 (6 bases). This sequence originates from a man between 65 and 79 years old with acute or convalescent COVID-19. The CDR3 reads CAISRDKGPQHF. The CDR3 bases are TGTGCCATCAGTCGGGACAAGGGGCCCCAGCATTTT.